This T cell receptor (beta chain) was sequenced in a study of PD-1 blockade in mismatch repair-deficient tumors. This clone showed up just a few times. Germline CDR1 and CDR2: KGHSH and LQKENI. Between the trimmed V and J ends, which lost 4 bases and 3 bases, there was a span of 10 bases. The length of the CDR3 is 13 residues. TCRdb keeps only in-frame clones here, not all; method: immunoSEQ multiplex PCR. Altogether some 110,000 clones are present, roughly 80% being singletons, with the ten largest covering around 4.7%. The chain has TRBV18 and TRBJ2-7; D gene ambiguous. This clonotype was obtained from an adult with mismatch repair-deficient cancer. The source was peripheral blood, collected about 13 months after starting pembrolizumab. The CDR3 here is CASSLLRDYEQYF. CDR3 sequence (DNA): TGTGCCAGCTCACTCCTACGTGACTACGAGCAGTACTTC. Complete variable domain (other parts from reference TRBV18 and TRBJ2-7): NAGVMQNPRHLVRRRGQEARLRCSPMKGHSHVYWYRQLPEEGLKFMVYLQKENIIDESGMPKERFSAEFPKEGPSILRIQQVVRGDSAAYFCASSLLRDYEQYFGPGTRLTVT.